This is a list of T cell receptor beta chains from one sample in a study of blood T cell repertoires in COVID-19. Produced via immunoSEQ multiplex PCR; TCRdb's table is partial and in-frame only. The sample has about 120,000 clones; around 85% are singletons. The sequenced material came from peripheral blood. These TCRs come from an older woman with COVID-19, enrolled during active disease. The CDR3 runs from the conserved cysteine through the conserved F or W. A D gene is named only where the DNA matches it firmly. The size of a clone is reported for some rows only, either as once, few or many, or as a class for expanded clones.

j_call: TRBJ2-7
v_call: TRBV5-1
clone_size: NA
cdr3_length: 15
d_call: TRBD2
cdr3_nt: TGCGCCAGCAGCAATGGACTAGAATCTATGTACGAGCAGTACTTC
cdr3_aa: CASSNGLESMYEQYF

j_call: TRBJ1-1
v_call: TRBV29-1
clone_size: NA
cdr3_length: 13
d_call: TRBD1
cdr3_nt: TGCAGCGTGACCCGGAGGGGGCTTTCTGAAGCTTTCTTT
cdr3_aa: CSVTRRGLSEAFF

j_call: TRBJ1-3
v_call: TRBV21-1
clone_size: NA
cdr3_length: 14
d_call: NA
cdr3_nt: TGTGCCAGCAGCAAAAGGGACTGTGGAAACACCATATATTTT
cdr3_aa: CASSKRDCGNTIYF

j_call: TRBJ2-7
v_call: TRBV10-3
clone_size: NA
cdr3_length: 16
d_call: TRBD2
cdr3_nt: TGTGCCATCAGTGAGTCGATAGGGACTACAGGCTACGAGCAGTACTTC
cdr3_aa: CAISESIGTTGYEQYF

j_call: TRBJ2-2
v_call: TRBV19
clone_size: once
cdr3_length: 12
d_call: NA
cdr3_nt: TGTGCCAGTAGTGGAAGCAGGGGAGAGCTGTTTTTT
cdr3_aa: CASSGSRGELFF

j_call: TRBJ2-2
v_call: TRBV25-1
clone_size: NA
cdr3_length: 17
d_call: TRBD2
cdr3_nt: TGTGCCAGCAGCCGAAGCGGGGGGGCGGTTTCCACCGGGGAGCTGTTTTTT
cdr3_aa: CASSRSGGAVSTGELFF

j_call: TRBJ1-1
v_call: TRBV5-1
clone_size: NA
cdr3_length: 15
d_call: TRBD1
cdr3_nt: TGCGCCAGCAGATCCGACAGGGGGCGGGGTACTGAAGCTTTCTTT
cdr3_aa: CASRSDRGRGTEAFF

j_call: TRBJ2-5
v_call: TRBV3-1/TRBV3-2
clone_size: NA
cdr3_length: 15
d_call: TRBD2
cdr3_nt: TGTGCCAGCAGCCAAAGGAGTAGCGGGGGGGAGACCCAGTACTTC
cdr3_aa: CASSQRSSGGETQYF

j_call: TRBJ2-4
v_call: TRBV10-1
clone_size: NA
cdr3_length: 14
d_call: NA
cdr3_nt: TGCGCCAGCAGCCCAGCGGGAGCCAAAAACATTCAGTACTTC
cdr3_aa: CASSPAGAKNIQYF

j_call: TRBJ1-2
v_call: TRBV3-1/TRBV3-2
clone_size: NA
cdr3_length: 12
d_call: TRBD1
cdr3_nt: TGTGCCAGCTTTAGGGGGCACAACGGCTACACCTTC
cdr3_aa: CASFRGHNGYTF

j_call: TRBJ2-7
v_call: TRBV7-9
clone_size: NA
cdr3_length: 13
d_call: NA
cdr3_nt: TGTGCCAGCAGCTCCGACAGTGGCTACGAGCAGTACTTC
cdr3_aa: CASSSDSGYEQYF

j_call: TRBJ1-6
v_call: TRBV5-1
clone_size: NA
cdr3_length: 15
d_call: NA
cdr3_nt: TGCGCCAGCAGCTTGGGGCAGGGCTCAAATTCACCCCTCCACTTT
cdr3_aa: CASSLGQGSNSPLHF

j_call: TRBJ1-5
v_call: TRBV6-2/TRBV6-3
clone_size: NA
cdr3_length: 14
d_call: TRBD1
cdr3_nt: TGTGCCAGCAGTACCAACAGGGGGTATCAGCCCCAGCATTTT
cdr3_aa: CASSTNRGYQPQHF

j_call: TRBJ2-3
v_call: TRBV6-5
clone_size: NA
cdr3_length: 15
d_call: TRBD2
cdr3_nt: TGTGCCAGCAGTTACAGGGGAGGGGGCACAGATACGCAGTATTTT
cdr3_aa: CASSYRGGGTDTQYF

j_call: TRBJ1-1
v_call: TRBV11-2
clone_size: NA
cdr3_length: 15
d_call: NA
cdr3_nt: TGTGCCAGCAGCAGGGCAGGGGCGACGAACACTGAAGCTTTCTTT
cdr3_aa: CASSRAGATNTEAFF

j_call: TRBJ2-5
v_call: TRBV13
clone_size: NA
cdr3_length: 15
d_call: TRBD1
cdr3_nt: TGTGCCAGCAGCTTCCGGGACAGGGTCCAAGAGACCCAGTACTTC
cdr3_aa: CASSFRDRVQETQYF

j_call: TRBJ1-2
v_call: TRBV6-5
clone_size: few
cdr3_length: 14
d_call: TRBD1
cdr3_nt: TGTGCCACCCGGACAGGCCGAGCTAACTATGGCTACACCTTC
cdr3_aa: CATRTGRANYGYTF

j_call: TRBJ1-5
v_call: TRBV7-8
clone_size: NA
cdr3_length: 13
d_call: NA
cdr3_nt: TGTGCCAGCAGCCCCTACCTAAATCAGCCCCAGCATTTT
cdr3_aa: CASSPYLNQPQHF

j_call: TRBJ1-2
v_call: TRBV19
clone_size: once
cdr3_length: 14
d_call: NA
cdr3_nt: TGTGCCAGTAGTATGGGAGTAATTAACTATGGCTACACCTTC
cdr3_aa: CASSMGVINYGYTF

j_call: TRBJ1-4
v_call: TRBV7-2
clone_size: NA
cdr3_length: 14
d_call: TRBD1
cdr3_nt: TGTGCCAGCAGCTTGGACAGGGTCGGGGAAAAACTGTTTTTT
cdr3_aa: CASSLDRVGEKLFF

j_call: TRBJ1-5
v_call: TRBV5-1
clone_size: few
cdr3_length: 15
d_call: NA
cdr3_nt: TGCGCCAGCAGCTTGGATGGGGGCGGCGGACAGCCCCAGCATTTT
cdr3_aa: CASSLDGGGGQPQHF

j_call: TRBJ1-2
v_call: TRBV18
clone_size: NA
cdr3_length: 15
d_call: TRBD1
cdr3_nt: TGTGCCAGCTCACCACCCGGGACAGGGTTTTATGGCTACACCTTC
cdr3_aa: CASSPPGTGFYGYTF

j_call: TRBJ2-3
v_call: TRBV2
clone_size: many
cdr3_length: 13
d_call: TRBD2
cdr3_nt: TGTGCCAGTTCTAGCGGTGCCGGGAATACGCAGTATTTT
cdr3_aa: CASSSGAGNTQYF

j_call: TRBJ1-2
v_call: TRBV19
clone_size: NA
cdr3_length: 15
d_call: TRBD1
cdr3_nt: TGTGCCAGTAGTATCGCTCGGGACAGCAACTATGGCTACACCTTC
cdr3_aa: CASSIARDSNYGYTF

j_call: TRBJ1-2
v_call: TRBV2
clone_size: NA
cdr3_length: 13
d_call: NA
cdr3_nt: TGTGCCAGCAGCCGGGACACTAACTATGGCTACACCTTC
cdr3_aa: CASSRDTNYGYTF

j_call: TRBJ2-7
v_call: TRBV2
clone_size: NA
cdr3_length: 12
d_call: NA
cdr3_nt: TGTGCCAGCAGTGAATCGGGCTACGAGCAGTACTTC
cdr3_aa: CASSESGYEQYF

j_call: TRBJ1-2
v_call: TRBV25-1
clone_size: NA
cdr3_length: 13
d_call: NA
cdr3_nt: TGTGCCAGCAGTGAACAGGGCTCTGATGGCTACACCTTC
cdr3_aa: CASSEQGSDGYTF

j_call: TRBJ1-2
v_call: TRBV24-1
clone_size: NA
cdr3_length: 14
d_call: NA
cdr3_nt: TGTGCCACCAGTGATTTGACAACTAACTATGGCTACACCTTC
cdr3_aa: CATSDLTTNYGYTF

j_call: TRBJ2-7
v_call: TRBV19
clone_size: NA
cdr3_length: 15
d_call: NA
cdr3_nt: TGTGCCAGTAGTATAGAGGACACGTCGGCCTACGAGCAGTACTTC
cdr3_aa: CASSIEDTSAYEQYF

j_call: TRBJ2-3
v_call: TRBV30
clone_size: NA
cdr3_length: 16
d_call: TRBD2
cdr3_nt: TGTGCCTGGAGTGTACAGGGACTAGCGGGGGGAAATACGCAGTATTTT
cdr3_aa: CAWSVQGLAGGNTQYF

j_call: TRBJ1-2
v_call: TRBV9
clone_size: few
cdr3_length: 13
d_call: NA
cdr3_nt: TGTGCCAGCAGCGCCGGGACAATGGGCGGCTACACCTTC
cdr3_aa: CASSAGTMGGYTF

j_call: TRBJ1-1
v_call: TRBV5-1
clone_size: NA
cdr3_length: 13
d_call: NA
cdr3_nt: TGCGCCAGCAGCCGTACAGGGAACACTGAAGCTTTCTTT
cdr3_aa: CASSRTGNTEAFF

j_call: TRBJ1-5
v_call: TRBV10-3
clone_size: NA
cdr3_length: 14
d_call: TRBD1
cdr3_nt: TGTGCCATCAGTCGGGACAGGGGGTATCAGCCCCAGCATTTT
cdr3_aa: CAISRDRGYQPQHF

j_call: TRBJ1-2
v_call: TRBV11-2
clone_size: once
cdr3_length: 15
d_call: NA
cdr3_nt: TGTGCCAGCAGCTCGAGATTTATGGGAGGCTATGGCTACACCTTC
cdr3_aa: CASSSRFMGGYGYTF

j_call: TRBJ1-4
v_call: TRBV5-1
clone_size: NA
cdr3_length: 14
d_call: NA
cdr3_nt: TGCGCCAGCAGCCAGGAATCGCTGGGCCAAAAACTGTTTTTT
cdr3_aa: CASSQESLGQKLFF

j_call: TRBJ1-1
v_call: TRBV5-5
clone_size: NA
cdr3_length: 14
d_call: TRBD1
cdr3_nt: TGTGCCAGCAGCCCATCACAGGGGGACACTGAAGCTTTCTTT
cdr3_aa: CASSPSQGDTEAFF

j_call: TRBJ1-2
v_call: TRBV3-1/TRBV3-2
clone_size: NA
cdr3_length: 14
d_call: NA
cdr3_nt: TGTGCCAGCAGCCAAACAGGAACCGTCTATGGCTACACCTTC
cdr3_aa: CASSQTGTVYGYTF

j_call: TRBJ1-1
v_call: TRBV3-1/TRBV3-2
clone_size: NA
cdr3_length: 12
d_call: NA
cdr3_nt: TGTGCCAGCAGCCAAAGGGGCACTGAAGCTTTCTTT
cdr3_aa: CASSQRGTEAFF

j_call: TRBJ1-5
v_call: TRBV7-8
clone_size: NA
cdr3_length: 16
d_call: TRBD1
cdr3_nt: TGTGCCAGCAGCTTAGTTTACAGGGGGTGGAATCAGCCCCAGCATTTT
cdr3_aa: CASSLVYRGWNQPQHF

j_call: TRBJ1-1
v_call: TRBV6-5
clone_size: NA
cdr3_length: 14
d_call: TRBD1
cdr3_nt: TGTGCCAGCAGGTACGGGACAGAGAACACTGAAGCTTTCTTT
cdr3_aa: CASRYGTENTEAFF

j_call: TRBJ1-1
v_call: TRBV7-6
clone_size: NA
cdr3_length: 15
d_call: NA
cdr3_nt: TGTGCCAGCAGCTTGCGCCAGGGTATGAACACTGAAGCTTTCTTT
cdr3_aa: CASSLRQGMNTEAFF

j_call: TRBJ2-1
v_call: TRBV11-2
clone_size: NA
cdr3_length: 18
d_call: TRBD1
cdr3_nt: TGTGCCAGCAGCTTACGTATCCATGGGGACAGTTATGACCATGAGCAGTTCTTC
cdr3_aa: CASSLRIHGDSYDHEQFF

j_call: TRBJ2-7
v_call: TRBV29-1
clone_size: NA
cdr3_length: 12
d_call: TRBD1
cdr3_nt: TGCAGCGTTGTACAGGGGGCGCGGGAGCAGTACTTC
cdr3_aa: CSVVQGAREQYF

j_call: TRBJ1-5
v_call: TRBV13
clone_size: NA
cdr3_length: 14
d_call: NA
cdr3_nt: TGTGCCAGCAGCTTCAGGGTGAGCAATCAGCCCCAGCATTTT
cdr3_aa: CASSFRVSNQPQHF

j_call: TRBJ2-1
v_call: TRBV21-1
clone_size: NA
cdr3_length: 15
d_call: NA
cdr3_nt: TGTGCCAGCAGATGGCCCTTAGCGGGGTACAATGAGCAGTTCTTC
cdr3_aa: CASRWPLAGYNEQFF

j_call: TRBJ1-1
v_call: TRBV5-4
clone_size: NA
cdr3_length: 14
d_call: TRBD1
cdr3_nt: TGTGCCAGCAGCTTACAGGGGTTTATGCGTGCGGCTTTCTTT
cdr3_aa: CASSLQGFMRAAFF

j_call: TRBJ1-2
v_call: TRBV2
clone_size: NA
cdr3_length: 15
d_call: NA
cdr3_nt: TGTGCCAGCAGAAAGGACAGATCATCAAACTATGGCTACACCTTC
cdr3_aa: CASRKDRSSNYGYTF

j_call: TRBJ1-1
v_call: TRBV7-9
clone_size: NA
cdr3_length: 14
d_call: NA
cdr3_nt: TGTGCCAGCAGCTTAGCGAGGGCGAACACTGAAGCTTTCTTT
cdr3_aa: CASSLARANTEAFF

j_call: TRBJ1-1
v_call: TRBV5-1
clone_size: NA
cdr3_length: 17
d_call: TRBD1
cdr3_nt: TGCGCCAGCAGCTTGGGGGACAGGGGCATGGTGAACACTGAAGCTTTCTTT
cdr3_aa: CASSLGDRGMVNTEAFF